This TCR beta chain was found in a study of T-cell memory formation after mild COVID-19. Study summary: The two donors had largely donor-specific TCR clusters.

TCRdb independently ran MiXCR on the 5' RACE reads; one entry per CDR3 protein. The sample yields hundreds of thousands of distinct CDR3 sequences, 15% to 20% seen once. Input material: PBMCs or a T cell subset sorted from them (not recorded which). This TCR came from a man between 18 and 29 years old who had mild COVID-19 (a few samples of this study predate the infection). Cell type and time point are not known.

In DNA, the CDR3 is TGTGCCAGCAGCTCGACAGGAGTTGAGGACAATGAGCAGTTCTTC. This sequence encodes CASSSTGVEDNEQFF. The gene calls are TRBV5-4 and TRBJ2-1, with D possibly TRBD1 on 6 matching bases. Per germline, CDR1 SGHNT and CDR2 YYREEE (reference sequence). Trimming removed 3 bases at V and 5 bases at J, with 15 bases between. There are 15 residues in the CDR3.